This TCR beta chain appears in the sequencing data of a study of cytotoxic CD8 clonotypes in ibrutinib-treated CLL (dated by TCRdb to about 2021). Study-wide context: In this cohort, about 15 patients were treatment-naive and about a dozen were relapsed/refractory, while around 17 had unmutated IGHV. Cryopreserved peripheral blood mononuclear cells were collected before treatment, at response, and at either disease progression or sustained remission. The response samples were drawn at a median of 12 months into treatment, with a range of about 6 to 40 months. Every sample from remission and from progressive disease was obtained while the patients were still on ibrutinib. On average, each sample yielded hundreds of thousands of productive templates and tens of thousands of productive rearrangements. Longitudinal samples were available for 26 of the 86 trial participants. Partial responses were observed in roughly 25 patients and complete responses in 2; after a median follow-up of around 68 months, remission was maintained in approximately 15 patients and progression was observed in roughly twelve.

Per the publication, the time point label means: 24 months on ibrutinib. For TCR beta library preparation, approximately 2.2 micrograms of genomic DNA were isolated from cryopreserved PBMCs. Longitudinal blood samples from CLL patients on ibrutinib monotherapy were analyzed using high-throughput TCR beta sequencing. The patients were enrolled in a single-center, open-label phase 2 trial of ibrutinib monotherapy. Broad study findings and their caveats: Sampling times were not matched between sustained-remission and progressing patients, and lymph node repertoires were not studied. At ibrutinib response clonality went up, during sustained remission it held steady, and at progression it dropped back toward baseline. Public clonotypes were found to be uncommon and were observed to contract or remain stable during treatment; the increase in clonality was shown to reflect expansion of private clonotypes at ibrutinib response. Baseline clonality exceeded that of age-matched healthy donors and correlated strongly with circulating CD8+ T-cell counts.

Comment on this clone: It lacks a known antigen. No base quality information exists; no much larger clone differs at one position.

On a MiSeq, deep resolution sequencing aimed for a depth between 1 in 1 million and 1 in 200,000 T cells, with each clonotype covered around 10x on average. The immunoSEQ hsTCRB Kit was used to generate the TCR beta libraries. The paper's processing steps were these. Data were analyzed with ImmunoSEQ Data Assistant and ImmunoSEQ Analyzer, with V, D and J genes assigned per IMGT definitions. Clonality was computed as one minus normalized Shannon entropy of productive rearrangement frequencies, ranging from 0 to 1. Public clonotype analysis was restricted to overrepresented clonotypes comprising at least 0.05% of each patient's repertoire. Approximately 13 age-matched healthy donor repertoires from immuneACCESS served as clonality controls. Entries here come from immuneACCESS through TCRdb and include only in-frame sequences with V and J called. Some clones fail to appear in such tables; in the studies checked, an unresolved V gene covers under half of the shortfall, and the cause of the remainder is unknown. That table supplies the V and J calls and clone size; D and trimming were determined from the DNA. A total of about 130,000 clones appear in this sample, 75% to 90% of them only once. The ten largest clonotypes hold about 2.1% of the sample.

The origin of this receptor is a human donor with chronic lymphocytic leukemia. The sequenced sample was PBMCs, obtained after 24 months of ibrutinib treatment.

The DNA sequence is given as TGTGCCTGGCTCCGGGGGGGACAGGGTGGTGGCTACACCTTC. This gives the protein CAWLRGGQGGGYTF. The chain uses TRBV30 and TRBJ1-2, with 9 central nucleotides matching TRBD1. Inclusive of the bounding cysteine and phenylalanine, the CDR3 is 14 residues long. Only CDR3 DNA remains: 42 bases, in frame from the first base. The junction shows trimming of 5 bases on V and 7 bases on J, and the gene matches do not reach 11 bases of it. From a lookup of the germline V gene (reference sequence), CDR1 and CDR2 are GTSNPN and SVGIG.